Each of the 3 T cell receptor beta chains below was sequenced from the same sample in a study of cytomegalovirus exposure and HLA in healthy donors. The PCR ran on 60 Vbeta and 13 Jbeta primers. Profiled with immunoSEQ multiplex PCR; TCRdb holds only in-frame clones, not every one. This table holds more than 90,000 clones, about 70% found once. The sample taken for sequencing was PBMCs. The receptors derive from a woman in her 30s in good health and CMV-seronegative.

A word on this clone: One end of the junction varies from germline; a read error may be responsible. The chain employs TRBV30 and TRBJ1-2; TRBD1 agrees at 9 bases. The length of the CDR3 is 12 residues. Germline CDR1 is GTSNPN and CDR2 is SVGIG (reference sequence). Here the CDR3 DNA reads TGTGCCTGGGAGAAAGGGACAGGGACCTACCCCTTC. Translating gives CAWEKGTGTYPF.

This clone appeared a single time. The chain is built from TRBV6-6 and TRBJ1-1; the D is unclear. The germline gives CDR1 MNHNY, CDR2 SVGAGI (reference sequence). V was clipped by 7 bases and J by 1 base, with 10 bases between them. This CDR3 has 13 residues. The CDR3 region is CASKGGANTEAFF. In DNA, the CDR3 is TGTGCCAGCAAGGGAGGTGCGAACACTGAAGCTTTCTTT.

This chain joins TRBV12-5 and TRBJ2-2; 11 nucleotides line up with TRBD1. With 4 bases clipped from V and 2 bases from J, the junction kept 3 bases outside the gene matches. From germline, CDR1 is LGHNT and CDR2 FRNRAP. The CDR3 is made up of 16 amino acids. CDR3 bases: TGTGCTAGTGGTTCGGGGACAGGGGGAAACACCGGGGAGCTGTTTTTT. Translated: CASGSGTGGNTGELFF.